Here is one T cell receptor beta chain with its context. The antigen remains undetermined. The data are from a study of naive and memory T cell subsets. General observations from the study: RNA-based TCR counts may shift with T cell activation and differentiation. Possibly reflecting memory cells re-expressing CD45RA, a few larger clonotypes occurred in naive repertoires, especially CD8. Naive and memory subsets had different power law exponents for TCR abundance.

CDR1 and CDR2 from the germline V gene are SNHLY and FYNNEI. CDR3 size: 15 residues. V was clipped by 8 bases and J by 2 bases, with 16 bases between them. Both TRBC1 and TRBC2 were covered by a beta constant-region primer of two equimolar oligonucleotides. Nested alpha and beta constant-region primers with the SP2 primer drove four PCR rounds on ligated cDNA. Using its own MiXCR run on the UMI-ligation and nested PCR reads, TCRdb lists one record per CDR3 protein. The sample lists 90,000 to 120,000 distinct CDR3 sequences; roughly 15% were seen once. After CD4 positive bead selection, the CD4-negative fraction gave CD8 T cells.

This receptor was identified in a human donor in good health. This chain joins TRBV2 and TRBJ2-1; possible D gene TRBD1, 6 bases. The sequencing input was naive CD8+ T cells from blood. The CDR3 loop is CASGLGASTYNEQFF. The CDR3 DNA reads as TGTGCCAGCGGGCTGGGGGCAAGCACCTACAATGAGCAGTTCTTC. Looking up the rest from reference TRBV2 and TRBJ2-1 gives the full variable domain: EPEVTQTPSHQVTQMGQEVILRCVPISNHLYFYWYRQILGQKVEFLVSFYNNEISEKSEIFDDQFSVERPDGSNFTLKIRSTKLEDSAMYFCASGLGASTYNEQFFGPGTRLTVL.